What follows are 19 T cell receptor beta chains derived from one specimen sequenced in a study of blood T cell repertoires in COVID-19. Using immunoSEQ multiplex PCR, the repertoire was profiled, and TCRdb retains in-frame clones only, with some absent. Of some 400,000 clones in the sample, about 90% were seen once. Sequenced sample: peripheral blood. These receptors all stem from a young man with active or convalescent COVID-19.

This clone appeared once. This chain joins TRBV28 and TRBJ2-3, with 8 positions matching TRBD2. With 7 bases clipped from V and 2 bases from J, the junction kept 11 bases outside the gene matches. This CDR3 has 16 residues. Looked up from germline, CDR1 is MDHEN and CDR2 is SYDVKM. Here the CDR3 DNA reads TGTGCCAGCAACGCCCCACTAGCGGAAAACACAGATACGCAGTATTTT. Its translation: CASNAPLAENTDTQYF.

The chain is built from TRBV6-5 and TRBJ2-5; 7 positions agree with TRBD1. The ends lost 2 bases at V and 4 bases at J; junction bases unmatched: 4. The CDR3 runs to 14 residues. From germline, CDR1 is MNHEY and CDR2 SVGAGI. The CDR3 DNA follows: TGTGCCAGCAGTTACCGGGACAGCCTAGAGACCCAGTACTTC. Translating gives CASSYRDSLETQYF.

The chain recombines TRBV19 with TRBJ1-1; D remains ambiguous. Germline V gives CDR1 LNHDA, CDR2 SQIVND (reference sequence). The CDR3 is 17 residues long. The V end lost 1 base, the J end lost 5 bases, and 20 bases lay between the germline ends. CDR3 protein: CASSIVNGPGVRTEAFF. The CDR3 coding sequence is TGTGCCAGTAGTATAGTAAACGGCCCGGGTGTTAGAACTGAAGCTTTCTTT.

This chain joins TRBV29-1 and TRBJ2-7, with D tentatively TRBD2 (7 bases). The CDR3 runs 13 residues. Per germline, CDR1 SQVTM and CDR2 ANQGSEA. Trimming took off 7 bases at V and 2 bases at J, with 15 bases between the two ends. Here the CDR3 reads CSAGEGGTYEQYF. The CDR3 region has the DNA TGCAGCGCCGGGGAGGGGGGAACCTACGAGCAGTACTTC.

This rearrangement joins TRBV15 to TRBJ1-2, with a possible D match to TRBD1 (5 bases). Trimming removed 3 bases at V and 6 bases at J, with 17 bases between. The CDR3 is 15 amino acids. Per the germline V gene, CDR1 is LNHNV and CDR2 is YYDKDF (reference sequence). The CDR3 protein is CATSSRSREENGYTF. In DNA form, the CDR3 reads TGTGCCACCAGCAGTAGATCCAGGGAGGAGAATGGCTACACCTTC. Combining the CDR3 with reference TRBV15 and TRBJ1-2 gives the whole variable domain DAMVIQNPRYQVTQFGKPVTLSCSQTLNHNVMYWYQQKSSQAPKLLFHYYDKDFNNEADTPDNFQSRRPNTSFCFLDIRSPGLGDTAMYLCATSSRSREENGYTFGSGTRLTVV.

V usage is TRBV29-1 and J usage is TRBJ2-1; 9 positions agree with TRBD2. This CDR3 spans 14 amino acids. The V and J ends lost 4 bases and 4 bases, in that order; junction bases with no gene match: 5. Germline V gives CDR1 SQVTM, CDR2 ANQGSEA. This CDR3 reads CSVGRTSVYNEQFF. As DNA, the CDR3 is TGCAGCGTTGGGCGGACTAGCGTGTACAATGAGCAGTTCTTC.

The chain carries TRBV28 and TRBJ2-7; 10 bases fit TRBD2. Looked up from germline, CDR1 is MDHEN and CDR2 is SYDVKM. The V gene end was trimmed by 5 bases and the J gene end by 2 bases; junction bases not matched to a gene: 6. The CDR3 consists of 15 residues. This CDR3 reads CASSPRTSGPYEQYF. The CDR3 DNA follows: TGTGCCAGCAGTCCAAGGACTAGCGGTCCCTACGAGCAGTACTTC.

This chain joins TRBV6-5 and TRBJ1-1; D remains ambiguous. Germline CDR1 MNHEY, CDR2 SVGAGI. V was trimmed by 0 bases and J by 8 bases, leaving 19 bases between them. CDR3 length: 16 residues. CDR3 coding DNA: TGTGCCAGCAGTTACTCGGTGAGGGCTCCTGACTTGGAAGCTTTCTTT. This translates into CASSYSVRAPDLEAFF.

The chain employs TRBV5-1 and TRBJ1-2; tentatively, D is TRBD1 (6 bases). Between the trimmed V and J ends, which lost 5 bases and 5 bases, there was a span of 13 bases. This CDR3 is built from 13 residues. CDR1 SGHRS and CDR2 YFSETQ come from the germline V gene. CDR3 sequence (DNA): TGCGCCAGCAGGGTTGTACAGGGTTATGGCTACACCTTC. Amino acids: CASRVVQGYGYTF.

CDR3 region: CASSADTMNTEAFF. The CDR3 nucleotides read TGTGCCAGCAGCGCGGACACCATGAACACTGAAGCTTTCTTT. The rearrangement uses TRBV6-5 and TRBJ1-1, with TRBD1 as a possible D gene (5 bases). Trimming left V 6 bases short and J 0 bases short, with 11 bases between. Germline assignment: CDR1 MNHEY and CDR2 SVGAGI. The CDR3 loop spans 14 amino acids.

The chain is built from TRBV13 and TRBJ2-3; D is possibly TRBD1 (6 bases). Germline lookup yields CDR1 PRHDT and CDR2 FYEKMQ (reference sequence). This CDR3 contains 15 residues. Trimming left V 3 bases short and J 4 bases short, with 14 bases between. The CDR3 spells CASSLGAVTPDTQYF. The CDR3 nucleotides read TGTGCCAGCAGCTTGGGGGCAGTGACACCAGATACGCAGTATTTT.

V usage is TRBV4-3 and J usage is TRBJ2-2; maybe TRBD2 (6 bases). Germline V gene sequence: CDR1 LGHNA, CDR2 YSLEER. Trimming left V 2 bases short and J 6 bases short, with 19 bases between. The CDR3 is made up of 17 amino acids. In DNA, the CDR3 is TGCGCCAGCAGCCAACGGATGATTTTCGGGGAGGCCGGGGAGCTGTTTTTT. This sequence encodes CASSQRMIFGEAGELFF.

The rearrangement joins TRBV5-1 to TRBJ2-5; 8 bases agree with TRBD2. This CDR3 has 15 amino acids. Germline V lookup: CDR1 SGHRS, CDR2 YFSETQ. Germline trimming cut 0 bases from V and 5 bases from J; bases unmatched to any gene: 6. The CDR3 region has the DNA TGCGCCAGCAGCTTGGCCCCTAGCGGGCGGGAGACCCAGTACTTC. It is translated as CASSLAPSGRETQYF.

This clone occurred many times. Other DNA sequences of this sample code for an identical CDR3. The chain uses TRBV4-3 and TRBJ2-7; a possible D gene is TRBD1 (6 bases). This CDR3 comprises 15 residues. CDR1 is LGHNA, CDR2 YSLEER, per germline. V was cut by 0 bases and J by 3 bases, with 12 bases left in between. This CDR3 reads CASSQDLGTLYEQYF. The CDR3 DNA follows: TGCGCCAGCAGCCAAGATCTCGGGACACTCTACGAGCAGTACTTC.

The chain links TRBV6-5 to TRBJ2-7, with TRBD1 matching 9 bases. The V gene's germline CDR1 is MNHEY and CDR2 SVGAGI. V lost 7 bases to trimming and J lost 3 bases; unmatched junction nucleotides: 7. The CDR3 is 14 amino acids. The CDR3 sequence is CASTLGTGIYEQYF. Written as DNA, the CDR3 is TGTGCCAGCACCCTTGGGACAGGGATCTACGAGCAGTACTTC.

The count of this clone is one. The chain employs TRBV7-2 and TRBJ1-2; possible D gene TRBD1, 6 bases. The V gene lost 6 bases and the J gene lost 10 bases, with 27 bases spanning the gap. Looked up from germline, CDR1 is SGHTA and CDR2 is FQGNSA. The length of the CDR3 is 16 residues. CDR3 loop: CASSSRSQGPPGFYTF. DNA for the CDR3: TGTGCCAGCAGTTCTCGGAGTCAGGGGCCCCCAGGTTTCTACACCTTC. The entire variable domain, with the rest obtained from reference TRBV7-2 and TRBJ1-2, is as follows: GAGVSQSPSNKVTEKGKDVELRCDPISGHTALYWYRQSLGQGLEFLIYFQGNSAPDKSGLPSDRFSAERTGGSVSTLTIQRTQQEDSAVYLCASSSRSQGPPGFYTFGSGTRLTVV.

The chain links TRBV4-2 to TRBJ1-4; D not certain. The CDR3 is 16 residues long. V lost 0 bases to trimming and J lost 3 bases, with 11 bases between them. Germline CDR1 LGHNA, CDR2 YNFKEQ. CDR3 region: CASSQDPVSANEKLFF. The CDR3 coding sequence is TGTGCCAGCAGCCAAGACCCCGTGTCGGCTAATGAAAAACTGTTTTTT.

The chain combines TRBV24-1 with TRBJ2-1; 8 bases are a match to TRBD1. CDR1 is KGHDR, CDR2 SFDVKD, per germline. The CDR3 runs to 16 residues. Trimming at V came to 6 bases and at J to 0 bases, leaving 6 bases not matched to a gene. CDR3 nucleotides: TGTGCCACCAGTAACCCAACAGGGGGCTCCTACAATGAGCAGTTCTTC. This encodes CATSNPTGGSYNEQFF.

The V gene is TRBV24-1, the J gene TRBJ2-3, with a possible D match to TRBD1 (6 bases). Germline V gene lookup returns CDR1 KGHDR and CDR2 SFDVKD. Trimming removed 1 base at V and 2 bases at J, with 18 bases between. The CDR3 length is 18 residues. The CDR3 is CATSDFYGTPVDTDTQYF. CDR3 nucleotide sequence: TGTGCCACCAGTGATTTTTATGGGACACCCGTGGACACAGATACGCAGTATTTT.